The 28 T cell receptor beta chains presented below share a single source sample, sequenced in a study of OX40 agonist ivuxolimab in advanced cancers. Using immunoSEQ multiplex PCR, the repertoire was profiled, and TCRdb retains in-frame clones only, with some absent. The sample records some 83,000 clones, 65% to 85% being singletons. This specimen was CD4+ or CD8+ T cells sorted from blood, taken in a trial of the OX40 agonist ivuxolimab. Source of these receptors: an adult with an advanced solid tumor such as melanoma, head and neck, liver or kidney cancer.

The chain's CDR3 is CASSLAGTSSTDTQYF. CDR3 sequence (DNA): TGCGCCAGCAGCTTGGCCGGGACTTCTAGCACAGATACGCAGTATTTT. V gene TRBV5-1 combines with J gene TRBJ2-3; possibly TRBD2 for D (6 bases). The CDR3 loop spans 16 amino acids. Between the trimmed V and J ends, which lost 0 bases and 0 bases, there was a span of 11 bases. Germline V lookup: CDR1 SGHRS, CDR2 YFSETQ. The full variable domain, in which reference TRBV5-1 and TRBJ2-3 provide the parts outside the CDR3, is KAGVTQTPRYLIKTRGQQVTLSCSPISGHRSVSWYQQTPGQGLQFLFEYFSETQRNKGNFPGRFSGRQFSNSRSEMNVSTLELGDSALYLCASSLAGTSSTDTQYFGPGTRLTVL.

The chain joins TRBV7-2 to TRBJ2-3, with D possibly TRBD1 on 6 matching bases. Deletions cut 4 bases from V and 9 bases from J, with 20 bases between. Germline values: CDR1 SGHTA, CDR2 FQGNSA. The CDR3 is 15 residues long. Here the CDR3 reads CASSSLRLPQGTQYF. In DNA, the CDR3 is TGTGCCAGCAGCTCCCTCAGACTCCCCCAGGGGACGCAGTATTTT.

The chain is built from TRBV6-6 and TRBJ1-1; D possibly corresponds to TRBD1 (6 bases). The CDR3 contains 14 residues. Germline CDR1 MNHNY, CDR2 SVGAGI (reference sequence). Trimming stripped 6 bases from V and 1 base from J, with 12 bases between. The CDR3 nucleotides read TGTGCCAGCAGCCCGGGGGCGCGGAACACTGAAGCTTTCTTT. Translated, it gives CASSPGARNTEAFF.

The gene calls are TRBV7-9 and TRBJ1-5, with TRBD1 matching 9 bases. In germline, CDR1 is SEHNR, CDR2 FQNEAQ (reference sequence). V shed 5 bases and J 5 bases; nucleotides not matched to a gene: 10. The CDR3 totals 16 residues. Written as DNA, the CDR3 is TGTGCCAGCAGCCTCGCGGGACAGGGACTTCATCAGCCCCAGCATTTT. Encoded protein: CASSLAGQGLHQPQHF.

The rearrangement links TRBV9 to TRBJ1-3; 9 bases match TRBD1. The CDR3 runs to 17 residues. CDR1 SGDLS and CDR2 YYNGEE come from the germline V gene. Trimming took 0 bases from V and 2 from J; bases not matched to a gene: 6. CDR3 sequence: CASSVGGQGVAGNTIYF. Here the CDR3 DNA reads TGTGCCAGCAGCGTAGGGGGACAGGGTGTAGCTGGAAACACCATATATTTT.

This clone has just a few counts. The chain joins TRBV25-1 to TRBJ1-2; 8 bases are a match to TRBD1. The CDR3 extends over 12 amino acids. Germline lookup yields CDR1 MGHDK and CDR2 SYGVNS. Trimming cost V 4 bases and J 8 bases; bases outside gene matches: 3. CDR3 protein: CASSGTGLGYTF. For the CDR3, the DNA is TGTGCCAGCAGTGGGACAGGGTTAGGCTACACCTTC.

This chain connects TRBV11-2 to TRBJ1-3, with 9 bases identical to TRBD1. The CDR3 is 16 amino acids. The germline V gene encodes CDR1 SGHAT and CDR2 FQNNGV. V gave up 6 bases and J gave up 5 bases; unmatched junction bases: 11. In DNA, the CDR3 is TGTGCCAGCAGTTCTCATTCCGGGACAGGGAGAAACACCATATATTTT. Translated, it gives CASSSHSGTGRNTIYF.

The chain has TRBV6-5 and TRBJ1-2, with D tentatively TRBD1 (5 bases). Trimming shortened V by 5 bases and J by 2 bases, and 12 bases separated the two germline ends. CDR3 length equals 14 residues. Germline V lookup: CDR1 MNHEY, CDR2 SVGAGI. The DNA of the CDR3 is TGTGCCAGCAGTCGCGGACAACCCAACTATGGCTACACCTTC. This codes for CASSRGQPNYGYTF.

The V and J genes are TRBV19 and TRBJ2-5; 11 nucleotides align to TRBD1. Trimming cost V 6 bases and J 5 bases; bases outside gene matches: 8. Germline V CDR1 and CDR2: LNHDA, SQIVND (reference sequence). This CDR3 comprises 15 residues. The CDR3 spells CASSLGQGAWETQYF. For the CDR3, the DNA is TGTGCCAGTAGCCTCGGACAGGGGGCGTGGGAGACCCAGTACTTC.

V usage is TRBV25-1 and J usage is TRBJ1-4, with D tentatively TRBD1 (6 bases). The CDR3 runs 18 residues. Germline lookup yields CDR1 MGHDK and CDR2 SYGVNS. Trimming shortened V by 3 bases and J by 0 bases, and 17 bases separated the two germline ends. CDR3 region: CASSERRQGSATNEKLFF. In DNA, the CDR3 is TGTGCCAGCAGTGAGAGGCGGCAGGGGAGTGCAACTAATGAAAAACTGTTTTTT.

V gene TRBV5-6 combines with J gene TRBJ1-3; no clear D gene. The CDR3 totals 13 residues. V was shortened by 2 bases and J by 7 bases, with 10 bases between the two germline ends. The germline V gene encodes CDR1 SGHDT and CDR2 YYEEEE. The CDR3 reads CASSLPGSNTIYF. The CDR3 DNA sequence: TGTGCCAGCAGCTTACCCGGGTCGAACACCATATATTTT. The full variable domain, in which reference TRBV5-6 and TRBJ1-3 provide the parts outside the CDR3, is DAGVTQSPTHLIKTRGQQVTLRCSPKSGHDTVSWYQQALGQGPQFIFQYYEEEERQRGNFPDRFSGHQFPNYSSELNVNALLLGDSALYLCASSLPGSNTIYFGEGSWLTVV.

The rearrangement joins TRBV7-2 to TRBJ2-7; TRBD2 agrees at 8 bases. Germline CDR1 SGHTA, CDR2 FQGNSA. The CDR3 loop spans 15 amino acids. The V and J ends lost 5 bases and 3 bases, in that order; junction bases with no gene match: 9. CDR3 DNA sequence: TGTGCCAGCAGCCCATCGACTAGCGTTATCTACGAGCAGTACTTC. It is translated as CASSPSTSVIYEQYF.

This clone came up a few times. The rearrangement joins TRBV7-9 to TRBJ2-3, with D possibly being TRBD1 or TRBD2 (7 bases each). Germline loops: CDR1 SEHNR, CDR2 FQNEAQ (reference sequence). This CDR3 has 12 residues. Deletions cut 4 bases from V and 14 bases from J, with 16 bases between. DNA for the CDR3: TGTGCCAGCAGCTCCCAGGGGGGGAAATCGTATTTT. Residues: CASSSQGGKSYF.

CDR3 amino acids: CASSLPSRETQYF. CDR3 DNA: TGTGCCAGCAGCTTGCCTTCGAGAGAGACCCAGTACTTC. The chain combines TRBV5-4 with TRBJ2-5; D is unclear. The CDR3 length is 13 residues. Germline CDR1 and CDR2: SGHNT and YYREEE (reference sequence). V was clipped by 1 base and J by 4 bases, with 8 bases between them.

The chain combines TRBV7-9 with TRBJ1-5, with TRBD1 matching over 7 bases. The V gene's germline CDR1 is SEHNR and CDR2 FQNEAQ (reference sequence). The V segment lost 5 bases and the J segment 3 bases; nucleotides outside the gene matches: 4. This CDR3 is built from 14 residues. DNA of the CDR3: TGTGCCAGCAGCGGGGACAGCCCCAATCAGCCCCAGCATTTT. This codes for CASSGDSPNQPQHF. Full variable domain (outside the CDR3, taken from reference TRBV7-9 and TRBJ1-5): DTGVSQNPRHKITKRGQNVTFRCDPISEHNRLYWYRQTLGQGPEFLTYFQNEAQLEKSRLLSDRFSAERPKGSFSTLEIQRTEQGDSAMYLCASSGDSPNQPQHFGDGTRLSIL.

This rearrangement joins TRBV16 to TRBJ2-5, with TRBD2 matching 9 bases. The J call may be faulty, since TRBJ2-7 better matches the DNA end. Germline loops: CDR1 KGHSY, CDR2 FQNENV. This CDR3 is 14 amino acids long. CDR3: CASSPPGLAYEQYF. As DNA, the CDR3 is TGTGCCAGCAGCCCTCCGGGACTAGCATACGAGCAGTACTTC.

The chain employs TRBV27 and TRBJ2-1, with 10 nucleotides matching TRBD2. From germline, CDR1 is MNHEY and CDR2 SMNVEV (reference sequence). V lost 2 bases, J lost 8 bases, and 9 bases stayed unmatched. The CDR3 is 16 residues long. The CDR3 is CASSLTSGGAKDEQFF. The CDR3 DNA reads as TGTGCCAGCAGTTTAACCAGCGGGGGGGCTAAGGATGAGCAGTTCTTC.

J is TRBJ1-1 and V is TRBV5-6; D is undetermined. The V end was cut by 4 bases, the J end by 4 bases, with 8 bases between. CDR3 size: 12 residues. The germline CDR1 and CDR2 sequences are SGHDT and YYEEEE. CDR3 in amino acids: CASSKGGTEAFF. The CDR3 DNA is TGTGCCAGCAGCAAGGGCGGCACTGAAGCTTTCTTT.

The rearrangement joins TRBV6-5 to TRBJ2-1, with D unresolved. V was cut by 0 bases and J by 8 bases, with 14 bases left in between. The CDR3 totals 15 residues. Germline V lookup: CDR1 MNHEY, CDR2 SVGAGI. In DNA form, the CDR3 reads TGTGCCAGCAGTTACTCGAGGCCCCCTAGGGATGAGCAGTTCTTC. Translating it yields CASSYSRPPRDEQFF.

This chain uses TRBV29-1 with TRBJ2-7, with D perhaps given as TRBD1 or TRBD2 (5 bases each). The germline V and J ends were trimmed by 3 bases and 4 bases, with 13 bases remaining between them. The CDR3 is 13 residues long. Per the germline V gene, CDR1 is SQVTM and CDR2 is ANQGSEA. The CDR3 here is CSVDSGTSYEQYF. DNA for the CDR3: TGCAGCGTTGACTCGGGGACCAGTTACGAGCAGTACTTC.

The chain couples TRBV7-2 to TRBJ1-4; 10 bases line up with TRBD1. Per germline, CDR1 SGHTA and CDR2 FQGNSA. J gave up 8 bases and V 5 bases, and 5 bases lay outside the gene matches. This CDR3 comprises 14 residues. The CDR3 nucleotides read TGTGCCAGCAGCCGGGACAGGGGAGGCGAAAAACTGTTTTTT. This codes for CASSRDRGGEKLFF.

This clone was observed a few times. The chain carries TRBV5-1 and TRBJ2-3; weak D call: TRBD2 (6 bases). Between the trimmed V and J ends, which lost 1 base and 4 bases, there was a span of 10 bases. The CDR3 runs 14 residues. Germline assignment: CDR1 SGHRS and CDR2 YFSETQ. The CDR3 protein is CASSLRGIADTQYF. CDR3 nucleotide sequence: TGCGCCAGCAGCTTGCGCGGGATCGCAGATACGCAGTATTTT.

In DNA form, the CDR3 reads TGTGCCAGCAGCTCCGGGAGCGGGGGCGTCAATGAGCAGTTCTTC. Residues: CASSSGSGGVNEQFF. The chain links TRBV7-9 to TRBJ2-1; the match to TRBD2 covers 8 bases. Trimming at V came to 4 bases and at J to 6 bases, leaving 8 bases not matched to a gene. Germline CDR1 is SEHNR and CDR2 is FQNEAQ (reference sequence). This CDR3 contains 15 residues.

The rearrangement links TRBV5-4 to TRBJ1-2; D gene uncertain. The CDR3 totals 12 residues. Germline CDR1 SGHNT, CDR2 YYREEE (reference sequence). Trimming cost V 0 bases and J 8 bases, with 8 bases left between them. The CDR3 region is CASSLGLGGYTF. The CDR3 nucleotides are TGTGCCAGCAGCTTGGGTCTGGGAGGCTACACCTTC.

This clone was seen only a few times. The CDR3 sequence is CASSLEGQSLSPLHF. CDR3 nucleotide sequence: TGCGCCAGCAGCTTGGAGGGCCAGAGTTTATCACCCCTCCACTTT. The rearrangement links TRBV5-1 to TRBJ1-6; no clear D gene. Germline lookup yields CDR1 SGHRS and CDR2 YFSETQ. This CDR3 comprises 15 residues. Deletions cut 0 bases from V and 10 bases from J, with 14 bases between. Full variable domain (missing parts from reference TRBV5-1 and TRBJ1-6): KAGVTQTPRYLIKTRGQQVTLSCSPISGHRSVSWYQQTPGQGLQFLFEYFSETQRNKGNFPGRFSGRQFSNSRSEMNVSTLELGDSALYLCASSLEGQSLSPLHFGNGTRLTVT.

This chain links TRBV18 with TRBJ2-5, with TRBD2 matching over 15 bases. V dropped 2 bases and J dropped 5; count of bases not matched to a gene: 3. This CDR3 comprises 16 residues. Per the germline V gene, CDR1 is KGHSH and CDR2 is LQKENI. The CDR3 region has the DNA TGTGCCAGCTCACCAAGGACTAGCGGGGGGGCGGAGACCCAGTACTTC. It is translated as CASSPRTSGGAETQYF.

The chain carries TRBV11-2 and TRBJ2-7, with 7 bases fitting TRBD2. CDR3 length: 12 residues. V lost 4 bases and J lost 3; bases outside the gene matches: 0. Germline V lookup: CDR1 SGHAT, CDR2 FQNNGV. This chain's CDR3 is CASSSSGYEQYF. CDR3 coding DNA: TGTGCCAGCAGCTCTAGCGGCTACGAGCAGTACTTC.

DNA for the CDR3: TGCGCCAGCAGCTCACAAGGGATCCTACCCCAACCAGCTTTCTTT. Translation gives CASSSQGILPQPAFF. V is TRBV4-1 and J is TRBJ1-1, with D hard to call. Trimming took off 5 bases at V and 10 bases at J, with 23 bases between the two ends. CDR1 and CDR2 from the germline V gene are MGHRA and YSYEKL. CDR3 length: 15 amino acids.